The 7 T cell receptor beta chains below were found in one sample sequenced in a study of long-term antiretroviral therapy in people with HIV (dated 2022 in TCRdb). The immunoSEQ hsTCRB v3.0 assay was used at survey level resolution to sequence the TRB variable region. TCRdb limited this immuneACCESS table to in-frame rearrangements with V and J called. A share of clones is missing; checked studies link under half to unresolved V genes, and the rest is unexplained. Counted in this sample were roughly 29,000 clones; around 82% of them appeared once. Clones ranked in the top ten supply 6.5% to 9% of the sample. The source material was unsorted PBMCs, sampled 3 years after starting antiretroviral therapy. Receptors were obtained from a man aged 35-49 years with HIV.

The chain recombines TRBV5-1 with TRBJ2-1; no clear D. Germline V lookup: CDR1 SGHRS, CDR2 YFSETQ. V was cut by 0 bases and J by 7 bases, with 5 bases left in between. The CDR3 loop spans 12 amino acids. The CDR3 region is CASSLVLNEQFF. In nucleotides, the CDR3 is TGCGCCAGCAGCTTGGTGCTAAATGAGCAGTTCTTC.

The chain is built from TRBV11-3 and TRBJ1-3, with D uncertain. Germline lookup yields CDR1 SGHNT and CDR2 YENEEA. The CDR3 covers 18 residues. The V and J ends lost 3 bases and 0 bases respectively, with 18 bases between them. DNA for the CDR3: TGTGCCAGCAGCTTGGATGGAACCGGGAGACGCTCTGGAAACACCATATATTTT. Its protein product is CASSLDGTGRRSGNTIYF. The whole variable domain, filled in from reference TRBV11-3 and TRBJ1-3, reads EAGVVQSPRYKIIEKKQPVAFWCNPISGHNTLYWYLQNLGQGPELLIRYENEEAVDDSQLPKDRFSAERLKGVDSTLKIQPAELGDSAVYLCASSLDGTGRRSGNTIYFGEGSWLTVV.

This clone was seen just once. The V gene is TRBV19, the J gene TRBJ1-4, with 9 bases matching TRBD1. Germline CDR1 reads LNHDA; CDR2 reads SQIVND (reference sequence). The CDR3 totals 15 residues. V dropped 4 bases and J dropped 3; count of bases not matched to a gene: 3. CDR3: CASSSRQGANEKLFF. CDR3 coding DNA: TGTGCCAGTAGTAGCAGACAGGGGGCTAATGAAAAACTGTTTTTT.

This clone was seen just once. The chain is built from TRBV19 and TRBJ2-1, with TRBD1 matching 9 bases. Trimming at V came to 5 bases and at J to 3 bases, leaving 8 bases not matched to a gene. CDR1 and CDR2 from the germline V gene are LNHDA and SQIVND (reference sequence). The CDR3 is 16 residues long. In nucleotides, the CDR3 is TGTGCCAGTAGTCCACATGGGACAGGGATCTACAATGAGCAGTTCTTC. Amino acid sequence: CASSPHGTGIYNEQFF.

The genes are TRBV7-2 and TRBJ1-5; D not resolved. The V gene lost 1 base and the J gene lost 7 bases, with 8 bases spanning the gap. The CDR3 totals 13 residues. Germline assignment: CDR1 SGHTA and CDR2 FQGNSA. The CDR3 DNA reads TGTGCCAGCAGCTTAGGGCTGGGACAGCCCCAGCATTTT. Translating it yields CASSLGLGQPQHF.

This rearrangement joins TRBV4-1 to TRBJ2-1, with TRBD2 identical over 13 bases. The CDR3 extends over 16 amino acids. With V trimmed by 4 bases and J by 4 bases, 4 bases remained unmatched. The germline V gene encodes CDR1 MGHRA and CDR2 YSYEKL. CDR3 sequence: CASSRTSGGLYNEQFF. In nucleotides, the CDR3 is TGCGCCAGCAGCCGGACTAGCGGGGGACTATACAATGAGCAGTTCTTC.

The rearrangement links TRBV5-6 to TRBJ2-2, with D tentatively TRBD2 (5 bases). This CDR3 spans 14 amino acids. Germline lookup yields CDR1 SGHDT and CDR2 YYEEEE. Trimming took off 3 bases at V and 0 bases at J, with 6 bases between the two ends. CDR3 DNA sequence: TGTGCCAGCAGCTGGGGAGCGAACACCGGGGAGCTGTTTTTT. It encodes CASSWGANTGELFF. Full variable domain (rest looked up from reference TRBV5-6 and TRBJ2-2): DAGVTQSPTHLIKTRGQQVTLRCSPKSGHDTVSWYQQALGQGPQFIFQYYEEEERQRGNFPDRFSGHQFPNYSSELNVNALLLGDSALYLCASSWGANTGELFFGEGSRLTVL.